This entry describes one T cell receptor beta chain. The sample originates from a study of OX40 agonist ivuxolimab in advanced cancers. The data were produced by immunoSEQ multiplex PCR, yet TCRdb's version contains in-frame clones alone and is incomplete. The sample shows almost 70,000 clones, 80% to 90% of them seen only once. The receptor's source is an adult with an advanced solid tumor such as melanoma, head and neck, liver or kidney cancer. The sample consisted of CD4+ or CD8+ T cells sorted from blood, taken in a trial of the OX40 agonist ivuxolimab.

CDR3 region: CASREQVNTEAFF. The CDR3 nucleotides are TGTGCCAGTAGAGAACAGGTGAACACTGAAGCTTTCTTT. J is TRBJ1-1 and V is TRBV19; a possible D gene is TRBD1 (5 bases). Trimming left V 6 bases short and J 0 bases short, with 8 bases between. Per germline, CDR1 LNHDA and CDR2 SQIVND (reference sequence). The CDR3 totals 13 residues.